The sequence of this T cell receptor beta chain was determined in a study of T cells after yellow fever vaccination. Study-wide background: Fractions containing few cells were prepared with SMART-Seq v4 Ultra Low Input. General observations from the study: Subsequent to the booster, the majority of primary-vaccination clones reappeared (around 97% CD4, approximately 90% CD8).

This clonotype was found many times. Its antigen is not identified. The CDR3 is 12 residues long. Trimming took off 10 bases at V and 1 base at J, with 10 bases between the two ends. Template switching with 5'RACE generated the TCR cDNA and added a universal primer site and UMIs. TCRdb processed the 5' RACE reads anew with MiXCR; each CDR3 protein has one entry. The sample contains roughly 160,000 distinct CDR3 sequences, under 7.5% of which appear only once. The chain combines TRBV12-3 or TRBV12-4 with TRBJ1-2; a weak D match, TRBD1 (5 bases). This sequence was found in a young man who received the YFV17D yellow fever vaccine. The source material was CD4+ T cells sorted from PBMCs, sampled about 5 days after the first yellow fever vaccination. The CDR3 region has the DNA TGTGCCACCCGGGGGTATAACTATGGCTACACCTTC. It is translated as CATRGYNYGYTF.